The 15 T cell receptor beta chains below come from one sample, sequenced in a study of shared T cell receptors in the human thymus. Measured with immunoSEQ multiplex PCR; TCRdb has only the in-frame clones, and not every one. This sample has some 760,000 clones, with 75% to 90% found just once. These data were also filed under a second study, of human thymus T cells.

The specimen sequenced was thymocytes. These receptors originate from a girl under three years old with a congenital heart defect.

V gene TRBV5-1 combines with J gene TRBJ2-3, with 8 bases that match TRBD2. V gave up 7 bases and J gave up 4 bases; unmatched junction bases: 14. Germline V gene sequence: CDR1 SGHRS, CDR2 YFSETQ. The CDR3 is made up of 16 amino acids. The CDR3 is CASRDIGRGGPDTQYF. In DNA, the CDR3 is TGCGCCAGCCGTGACATTGGCCGGGGGGGGCCAGATACGCAGTATTTT.

The chain joins TRBV11-1 to TRBJ2-3; 12 bases are shared with TRBD2. J lost 6 bases, V lost 0 bases, and 1 base had no gene match. Looked up from germline, CDR1 is SGHAT and CDR2 is FQDESV (reference sequence). The CDR3 runs to 15 residues. CDR3 amino acids: CASSLAGLAGDTQYF. CDR3 nucleotide sequence: TGTGCCAGCAGCTTAGCTGGACTAGCGGGGGATACGCAGTATTTT.

The chain has TRBV18 and TRBJ1-2, with D maybe TRBD1 (6 bases). Trimming removed 4 bases at V and 7 bases at J, with 13 bases between. The V gene's germline CDR1 is KGHSH and CDR2 LQKENI. The CDR3 is made up of 13 amino acids. CDR3 coding DNA: TGTGCCAGCTCACTACAGGGTATGGGTGGCTACACCTTC. It translates to CASSLQGMGGYTF.

V is TRBV2 and J is TRBJ1-2; D might be TRBD1 (5 bases). This CDR3 is 16 amino acids long. V shed 2 bases and J shed 3 bases, with 16 bases lying between them. The V gene's germline CDR1 is SNHLY and CDR2 FYNNEI. The CDR3 reads CASSERDSRAYYGYTF. As DNA, the CDR3 is TGTGCCAGCAGTGAAAGGGACTCCAGGGCGTACTATGGCTACACCTTC.

The chain is built from TRBV11-2 and TRBJ2-1, with D possibly TRBD2 on 6 matching bases. The V end lost 5 bases, the J end lost 5 bases, and 13 bases lay between the germline ends. The CDR3 runs to 14 residues. CDR1 is SGHAT and CDR2 is FQNNGV in the germline V gene. The CDR3 DNA follows: TGTGCCAGCAGCGGACGGGACTGTGACAATGAGCAGTTCTTC. Protein: CASSGRDCDNEQFF.

The chain is built from TRBV5-4 and TRBJ2-1; 7 bases fit TRBD1. After removal of 0 bases from V and 3 bases from J, the junction contained 12 bases not matched to a gene. The CDR3 extends over 18 amino acids. Germline CDR1 is SGHNT and CDR2 is YYREEE (reference sequence). DNA for the CDR3: TGTGCCAGCAGCTTGGTGGTCCCGGACAGGACCGGCTACAATGAGCAGTTCTTC. This translates into CASSLVVPDRTGYNEQFF.

The rearrangement uses TRBV9 and TRBJ2-5; TRBD2 aligns across 7 bases. The germline gives CDR1 SGDLS, CDR2 YYNGEE. With 3 bases clipped from V and 5 bases from J, the junction kept 10 bases outside the gene matches. The CDR3 has 15 residues. The CDR3 DNA follows: TGTGCCAGCAGCGACGCGCGGGGGACCCAGGAGACCCAGTACTTC. This gives the protein CASSDARGTQETQYF. Full variable domain (rest looked up from reference TRBV9 and TRBJ2-5): DSGVTQTPKHLITATGQRVTLRCSPRSGDLSVYWYQQSLDQGLQFLIQYYNGEERAKGNILERFSAQQFPDLHSELNLSSLELGDSALYFCASSDARGTQETQYFGPGTRLLVL.

This chain joins TRBV5-1 and TRBJ2-1, with 11 nucleotides matching TRBD2. This CDR3 contains 16 residues. Trimming took 0 bases from V and 2 from J; bases not matched to a gene: 1. CDR1 and CDR2 from the germline V gene are SGHRS and YFSETQ. The CDR3: CASSLGTSGPYNEQFF. CDR3 nucleotide sequence: TGCGCCAGCAGCTTGGGGACTAGCGGGCCCTACAATGAGCAGTTCTTC. Combining the CDR3 with reference TRBV5-1 and TRBJ2-1 gives the whole variable domain KAGVTQTPRYLIKTRGQQVTLSCSPISGHRSVSWYQQTPGQGLQFLFEYFSETQRNKGNFPGRFSGRQFSNSRSEMNVSTLELGDSALYLCASSLGTSGPYNEQFFGPGTRLTVL.

The chain is built from TRBV5-1 and TRBJ2-3; TRBD2 matches 10 bases. The ends lost 0 bases at V and 2 bases at J; junction bases unmatched: 3. Germline CDR1 SGHRS, CDR2 YFSETQ. The CDR3 sequence is 16 residues long. CDR3 sequence (DNA): TGCGCCAGCAGCTTGGGACTAGCGGGCGACACAGATACGCAGTATTTT. Protein product: CASSLGLAGDTDTQYF.

The sample holds one count of this clone. This chain uses TRBV19 with TRBJ1-5, with D possibly TRBD1 on 5 matching bases. Germline CDR1 is LNHDA and CDR2 is SQIVND (reference sequence). The CDR3 spans 15 residues. Trimming shortened V by 5 bases and J by 4 bases, and 15 bases separated the two germline ends. The CDR3 is CASSAQGRSNQPQHF. The CDR3 nucleotides are TGTGCCAGTAGTGCCCAGGGAAGGTCAAATCAGCCCCAGCATTTT.

The J gene is TRBJ2-7, the V gene TRBV6-5; 7 nucleotides agree with TRBD1. Germline CDR1 is MNHEY and CDR2 is SVGAGI. The length of the CDR3 is 13 residues. V shed 8 bases and J 0 bases; nucleotides not matched to a gene: 4. The CDR3 loop reads CASRGQNSYEQYF. The CDR3 DNA reads TGTGCCAGCCGGGGACAGAACTCCTACGAGCAGTACTTC.

The genes are TRBV27 and TRBJ1-5; 7 nucleotides line up with TRBD1. CDR3 length: 15 residues. V shed 4 bases and J 6 bases; nucleotides not matched to a gene: 9. Germline V CDR1 and CDR2: MNHEY, SMNVEV (reference sequence). CDR3 loop: CASSSTGTDTQPQHF. Written as DNA, the CDR3 is TGTGCCAGCAGTTCTACCGGGACAGACACTCAGCCCCAGCATTTT.

This chain links TRBV7-6 with TRBJ1-1, with D unclear. CDR1 SGHVS and CDR2 FNYEAQ come from the germline V gene. V was cut by 4 bases and J by 3 bases, with 9 bases left in between. This CDR3 contains 13 residues. The DNA of the CDR3 is TGTGCCAGCAGCTCCCGGGTGGACACTGAAGCTTTCTTT. Amino acids: CASSSRVDTEAFF.

This chain connects TRBV5-4 to TRBJ1-3; 8 bases line up with TRBD1. The CDR3 is 17 residues long. V shed 0 bases, J shed 0 bases, and the junction held 5 bases outside the gene matches. Germline V CDR1 and CDR2: SGHNT, YYREEE (reference sequence). CDR3 sequence reads: CASSLVGQEHSGNTIYF. CDR3 coding DNA: TGTGCCAGCAGCTTGGTGGGACAGGAACACTCTGGAAACACCATATATTTT.

The CDR3 bases are TGCGCCAGCAGTGATCGGAGGGATGGCTACACCTTC. Protein product: CASSDRRDGYTF. V usage is TRBV10-2 and J usage is TRBJ1-2; D ambiguous. Trimming cost V 3 bases and J 6 bases, with 8 bases left between them. The CDR3 covers 12 residues. CDR1 WSHSY and CDR2 SAAADI come from the germline V gene.